The present T cell receptor (beta chain) was sequenced within a study of tissue T cells after allogeneic stem cell transplantation. Sequencing was performed with immunoSEQ multiplex PCR; in TCRdb, only in-frame clones are kept and a portion is missing. The repertoire holds tens of thousands of clones, with roughly 92% as singletons. Germline assignment: CDR1 MRHNA and CDR2 SNTAGT. The V and J ends lost 7 bases and 4 bases respectively, with 14 bases between them. The CDR3 totals 15 residues. This receptor was obtained from a woman aged 40 to 75 who later had graft-versus-host disease after an allogeneic stem cell transplant. V gene TRBV6-4 combines with J gene TRBJ1-6; D is unresolved. The sample here was blood, taken before transplantation. The DNA for the CDR3 is TGTGCCAGCACCGTGGACGGATCATATAATTCACCCCTCCACTTT. Translation: CASTVDGSYNSPLHF.